The 19 T cell receptor beta chains below all came from one sample that was sequenced in a study of blood T cell repertoires in COVID-19. TCRdb's table, derived via immunoSEQ multiplex PCR, lists solely in-frame clones and lacks some. This sample carries some 320,000 clones, more than 75% of them seen once, and the ten largest clones take about 2.4%. Source material: PBMCs or T cells enriched from blood (not recorded which). The receptors derive from a man in his sixties who had recovered from COVID-19.

This chain joins TRBV5-1 and TRBJ2-6; 11 bases are a match to TRBD1. J lost 3 bases, V lost 1 base, and 6 bases had no gene match. The germline gives CDR1 SGHRS, CDR2 YFSETQ. CDR3 length equals 18 residues. The CDR3 sequence: CASSLMGQGVGGANVLTF. As DNA, the CDR3 is TGCGCCAGCAGCTTGATGGGACAGGGGGTAGGTGGGGCCAACGTCCTGACTTTC.

The chain carries TRBV19 and TRBJ2-1; 12 bases map to TRBD2. From germline, CDR1 is LNHDA and CDR2 SQIVND (reference sequence). Germline trimming cut 6 bases from V and 2 bases from J; bases unmatched to any gene: 5. CDR3 length: 16 residues. CDR3 bases: TGTGCCAGTAGGGCTAGCGGGAGGGCCGCCTACAATGAGCAGTTCTTC. Its protein is CASRASGRAAYNEQFF. The whole variable domain, remainder taken from reference TRBV19 and TRBJ2-1, is DGGITQSPKYLFRKEGQNVTLSCEQNLNHDAMYWYRQDPGQGLRLIYYSQIVNDFQKGDIAEGYSVSREKKESFPLTVTSAQKNPTAFYLCASRASGRAAYNEQFFGPGTRLTVL.

The V gene is TRBV4-3, the J gene TRBJ1-2; D is undetermined. CDR3 length: 14 amino acids. Trimming pared 1 base from V and 8 bases from J, leaving 14 bases between. The germline V gene has CDR1 LGHNA and CDR2 YSLEER. The CDR3: CASSQVGTALGYTF. The CDR3 nucleotides read TGCGCCAGCAGCCAAGTGGGCACGGCTCTCGGCTACACCTTC.

This chain joins TRBV21-1 and TRBJ2-1; the table gives TRBD2 as D, unverified against the DNA. TRBV21-1 counts as a pseudogene. CDR3 length: 22 residues. CDR3 in DNA: TGTGCCAGCAGCAAAGAGTTTAGGCGGGGTAAAGGGAACAGCCCAACCCACAATGAGCAGTTCTTC. Protein product: CASSKEFRRGKGNSPTHNEQFF.

The chain is built from TRBV6-2 or TRBV6-3 and TRBJ1-2, with D maybe TRBD1 (6 bases). V was shortened by 6 bases and J by 7 bases, with 15 bases between the two germline ends. Germline V lookup: CDR1 MNHEY, CDR2 SVGEGT. The CDR3 runs to 13 residues. DNA for the CDR3: TGTGCCAGCAGCAACCTTAACAGGGCTGGCTACACCTTC. Translation: CASSNLNRAGYTF.

The chain employs TRBV4-1 and TRBJ2-2, with D possibly TRBD1 on 5 matching bases. CDR3 length: 16 residues. Germline lookup yields CDR1 MGHRA and CDR2 YSYEKL. Between the trimmed V and J ends, which lost 3 bases and 4 bases, there was a span of 15 bases. For the CDR3, the DNA is TGCGCCAGCAGCCAGCCTTGGACAAGCCCCACCGGGGAGCTGTTTTTT. Its protein is CASSQPWTSPTGELFF.

This clone was seen only a few times. Other nucleotide sequences in the sample specify the same CDR3. The chain employs TRBV5-4 and TRBJ2-1; 8 bases align to TRBD2. J was trimmed by 5 bases and V by 0 bases; bases with no gene match: 1. Germline V lookup: CDR1 SGHNT, CDR2 YYREEE (reference sequence). There are 14 residues in the CDR3. The DNA for the CDR3 is TGTGCCAGCAGCTTGGCGGGAGGGCACAATGAGCAGTTCTTC. Its translation: CASSLAGGHNEQFF.

The CDR3 here is CASNGTGTGIDGELFF. Here the CDR3 DNA reads TGTGCCAGCAACGGCACCGGGACAGGGATTGACGGGGAGCTGTTTTTT. This sequence joins TRBV7-9 and TRBJ2-2, with 9 bases identical to TRBD1. Trimming took 7 bases from V and 7 from J; bases not matched to a gene: 13. This CDR3 contains 16 residues. Germline V lookup: CDR1 SEHNR, CDR2 FQNEAQ (reference sequence). Full variable domain (remainder filled in from reference TRBV7-9 and TRBJ2-2): DTGVSQNPRHKITKRGQNVTFRCDPISEHNRLYWYRQTLGQGPEFLTYFQNEAQLEKSRLLSDRFSAERPKGSFSTLEIQRTEQGDSAMYLCASNGTGTGIDGELFFGEGSRLTVL.

The chain has TRBV6-1 and TRBJ1-2; D possibly corresponds to TRBD1 (6 bases). Germline V gene lookup returns CDR1 MNHNS and CDR2 SASEGT. This CDR3 has 16 amino acids. With 3 bases removed from V and 4 bases from J, the gap between germline ends came to 18 bases. CDR3 coding DNA: TGTGCCAGCAGTGAGGGCCCTGGACAGCGATTCTATGGCTACACCTTC. Its protein product is CASSEGPGQRFYGYTF.

The chain is built from TRBV7-9 and TRBJ2-7; TRBD2 matches 11 bases. Per the germline V gene, CDR1 is SEHNR and CDR2 is FQNEAQ (reference sequence). V was clipped by 1 base and J by 3 bases; unmatched bases: 8. CDR3 size: 17 residues. This CDR3 is CASSLGAGGTSGYEQYF. DNA for the CDR3: TGTGCCAGCAGCTTAGGGGCTGGGGGGACTAGCGGCTACGAGCAGTACTTC.

The chain recombines TRBV15 with TRBJ2-7, with TRBD1 as a possible D gene (6 bases). Deletions cut 1 base from V and 4 bases from J, with 17 bases between. Germline V gene lookup returns CDR1 LNHNV and CDR2 YYDKDF (reference sequence). CDR3 size: 16 residues. The DNA for the CDR3 is TGTGCCACCAGCAGAGGAGTGTCAGGGGCGGGTTACGAGCAGTACTTC. Translation gives CATSRGVSGAGYEQYF. The whole variable domain, remainder taken from reference TRBV15 and TRBJ2-7, is DAMVIQNPRYQVTQFGKPVTLSCSQTLNHNVMYWYQQKSSQAPKLLFHYYDKDFNNEADTPDNFQSRRPNTSFCFLDIRSPGLGDTAMYLCATSRGVSGAGYEQYFGPGTRLTVT.

The rearrangement uses TRBV7-9 and TRBJ1-2; 8 bases are a match to TRBD1. Germline values: CDR1 SEHNR, CDR2 FQNEAQ (reference sequence). Unmatched junction bases numbered 6, after V lost 5 bases and J lost 4 bases. This CDR3 is 14 amino acids long. CDR3 sequence reads: CASSHDRGGYGYTF. The CDR3 DNA follows: TGTGCCAGCAGCCACGACAGGGGTGGCTATGGCTACACCTTC.

V is TRBV29-1 and J is TRBJ2-1, with D perhaps matching TRBD2 (5 bases). The V gene's germline CDR1 is SQVTM and CDR2 ANQGSEA. This CDR3 contains 14 residues. V was trimmed by 7 bases and J by 0 bases, leaving 13 bases between them. As DNA, the CDR3 is TGCAGCGCCCGGGAAGCCAACTCCTACAATGAGCAGTTCTTC. Encoded protein: CSAREANSYNEQFF.

The rearrangement uses TRBV9 and TRBJ2-1; D ambiguous. V dropped 2 bases and J dropped 9 bases, with 15 bases sitting between them. There are 14 residues in the CDR3. Germline loops: CDR1 SGDLS, CDR2 YYNGEE. CDR3 sequence: CASSVDNIGGEQFF. The CDR3 coding sequence is TGTGCCAGCAGCGTTGACAATATCGGTGGTGAGCAGTTCTTC.

The chain has TRBV18 and TRBJ1-4, with D tentatively TRBD1 (5 bases). The CDR3 has 12 amino acids. The germline V gene has CDR1 KGHSH and CDR2 LQKENI. Trimming pared 6 bases from V and 8 bases from J, leaving 10 bases between. The CDR3, as DNA: TGTGCCAGCTCCCAAAACAGGGAAAAACTGTTTTTT. Its translation is CASSQNREKLFF.

The gene calls are TRBV18 and TRBJ2-5, with D unresolved. Germline assignment: CDR1 KGHSH and CDR2 LQKENI. CDR3 length: 13 amino acids. Deletions cut 2 bases from V and 1 base from J, with 5 bases between. CDR3 nucleotides: TGTGCCAGCTCACCAACTACCCAAGAGACCCAGTACTTC. Encoded protein: CASSPTTQETQYF.

The chain combines TRBV4-1 with TRBJ2-7, with D perhaps matching TRBD2 (5 bases). CDR1 and CDR2 from the germline V gene are MGHRA and YSYEKL. Trimming took 0 bases from V and 5 from J, leaving 14 bases between them. This CDR3 spans 15 amino acids. The CDR3 protein is CASSQDRPSLDEQYF. CDR3 sequence (DNA): TGCGCCAGCAGCCAAGATCGCCCTAGCCTCGACGAGCAGTACTTC.

This clone has a single count. CDR3 nucleotides: TGTGCCAGCAGCTTGTCGGGGGGAGGTTATGGCTACACCTTC. Protein product: CASSLSGGGYGYTF. V is TRBV5-4 and J is TRBJ1-2, with D possibly matching TRBD1 (5 bases). In germline, CDR1 is SGHNT, CDR2 YYREEE (reference sequence). V dropped 1 base and J dropped 5 bases, with 12 bases sitting between them. The CDR3 covers 14 residues.

V usage is TRBV24-1 and J usage is TRBJ2-1; 9 bases fit TRBD2. The germline CDR1 and CDR2 sequences are KGHDR and SFDVKD. Trimming removed 9 bases from V and 7 bases from J; junction bases left unmatched: 6. This CDR3 is built from 13 residues. The CDR3 loop is CATAGGSGNEQFF. Written as DNA, the CDR3 is TGTGCCACCGCGGGGGGGTCTGGAAATGAGCAGTTCTTC.